The 7 T cell receptor beta chains given below trace back to one sample, sequenced in a study of beta chain features in type 1 diabetes. The sequenced template was cDNA made from the entire isolated RNA. Here immunoSEQ multiplex PCR was the method, and the copy in TCRdb shows in-frame clones only, minus some. Of about 400,000 clones in the sample, around an eighth are singletons; the top ten hold approximately 0.015%. Source material: naive CD4+ T cells from blood. The source is a man between 18 and 29 years old in good health.

This clone was detected a few times. V is TRBV4-2 and J is TRBJ1-1; TRBD1 might be the D (5 bases). CDR3 size: 14 residues. Germline values: CDR1 LGHNA, CDR2 YNFKEQ. The germline V and J ends were trimmed by 5 bases and 0 bases, with 10 bases remaining between them. The CDR3, as DNA: TGTGCCAGCAGCTGGACACGTTTGAACACTGAAGCTTTCTTT. Amino acid sequence: CASSWTRLNTEAFF.

This rearrangement joins TRBV7-9 to TRBJ2-5; D is possibly TRBD2 (6 bases). Germline CDR1 reads SEHNR; CDR2 reads FQNEAQ (reference sequence). V shed 4 bases and J shed 1 base, with 10 bases lying between them. The CDR3 has 14 residues. CDR3 in amino acids: CASSSRGTQETQYF. The CDR3 nucleotides read TGTGCCAGCAGCTCCCGCGGGACCCAAGAGACCCAGTACTTC.

V is TRBV9 and J is TRBJ2-2; 9 nucleotides align to TRBD1. The trim removed 0 bases at V and 6 bases at J, leaving 3 bases unmatched. Germline CDR1 is SGDLS and CDR2 is YYNGEE. The CDR3 runs to 15 residues. The CDR3 DNA follows: TGTGCCAGCAGCGTAGGGACAGGGGTGTCCGGGGAGCTGTTTTTT. It codes for CASSVGTGVSGELFF.

This clone was observed a few times. The chain uses TRBV11-1 and TRBJ2-5, with TRBD1 matching 8 bases. Germline V gene sequence: CDR1 SGHAT, CDR2 FQDESV (reference sequence). CDR3 size: 16 residues. Trimming cost V 1 base and J 3 bases; bases outside gene matches: 7. The CDR3 coding sequence is TGTGCCAGCAGCTTAGAGGGCACAGGGGGAGAAGAGACCCAGTACTTC. Translation gives CASSLEGTGGEETQYF.

The table lists this clone with many counts. The chain uses TRBV7-9 and TRBJ2-6, with TRBD1 matching 7 bases. The V gene's germline CDR1 is SEHNR and CDR2 FQNEAQ (reference sequence). Trimming removed 5 bases from V and 2 bases from J; junction bases left unmatched: 0. This CDR3 contains 14 residues. The CDR3 nucleotides read TGTGCCAGCAGCCAGGGGGCTGGGGCCAACGTCCTGACTTTC. Protein: CASSQGAGANVLTF.

This chain uses TRBV9 with TRBJ1-3, with D perhaps TRBD1 (6 bases). CDR3 length: 18 amino acids. V lost 1 base and J lost 0, with 17 bases in between. Germline-derived CDR1 and CDR2 are SGDLS and YYNGEE. The CDR3 spells CASSVSIPTGNSGNTIYF. The CDR3 region has the DNA TGTGCCAGCAGCGTATCCATCCCAACAGGGAACTCTGGAAACACCATATATTTT. Together with reference TRBV9 and TRBJ1-3, the CDR3 gives the full variable domain: DSGVTQTPKHLITATGQRVTLRCSPRSGDLSVYWYQQSLDQGLQFLIQYYNGEERAKGNILERFSAQQFPDLHSELNLSSLELGDSALYFCASSVSIPTGNSGNTIYFGEGSWLTVV.

The J gene is TRBJ2-7, the V gene TRBV28; D possibly corresponds to TRBD1 (5 bases). Trimming took 6 bases from V and 1 from J, leaving 10 bases between them. The CDR3 is 13 residues long. The germline gives CDR1 MDHEN, CDR2 SYDVKM. The CDR3: CASSLDSSYEQYF. In DNA, the CDR3 is TGTGCCAGCAGCCTCGACAGTTCCTACGAGCAGTACTTC.